This T cell receptor (beta chain) derives from a study of CD4 and CD8 cells across lung adenocarcinoma regions. The trim removed 5 bases at V and 7 bases at J, leaving 7 bases unmatched. The CDR3 consists of 15 residues. Germline V gene lookup returns CDR1 MRHNA and CDR2 SNTAGT. One entry per CDR3 protein, called by TCRdb with MiXCR from the PCR reads. This table has approximately 24,000 distinct CDR3 sequences, around half appearing once. The origin of this receptor is a male donor with lung adenocarcinoma. The CD4 and CD8 labels of this study may be unreliable. This chain uses TRBV6-4 with TRBJ2-1; 11 nucleotides match TRBD2. Sequencing was done on a sample of CD8+ T cells from the center of a lung tumor. CDR3: CASSKGTSGRNEQFF. The CDR3 DNA is TGTGCCAGCAGTAAAGGGACTAGCGGAAGGAATGAGCAGTTCTTC.